The present entry profiles one T cell receptor beta chain with its context. The repertoire was sequenced with immunoSEQ multiplex PCR; TCRdb's copy has only in-frame clones and lacks some. Altogether 200,000 to 250,000 clones are present, 86% being singletons, with the ten largest covering about 4%. Self-reported history from a screening survey and questionnaire set each donor's cohort. The CDR3 extends over 13 amino acids. The V gene lost 7 bases and the J gene lost 0 bases, with 9 bases spanning the gap. Germline V gene lookup returns CDR1 LNHDA and CDR2 SQIVND (reference sequence). This specimen belongs to a study of blood T cell repertoires in COVID-19. Study-wide context: From T cells, B-cell-depleted T cells, or PBMCs came the material, which was cDNA or gDNA.

The chain uses TRBV19 and TRBJ1-1; perhaps TRBD1 as D (5 bases). Sequenced sample: PBMCs or T cells enriched from blood (not recorded which). This receptor was identified in a woman in her 40s with acute COVID-19. DNA of the CDR3: TGTGCCAGTAAAGGGGCGGTGAACACTGAAGCTTTCTTT. Amino acids: CASKGAVNTEAFF.